This T cell receptor (beta chain) was obtained from a study of cytomegalovirus exposure and HLA in healthy donors. Regarding the study as a whole: Previous analysis showed most TCR beta V segments were productive about 87% or about 30% of the time. A missense variant in DCLRE1C was later tied to TCR beta V- and J-gene trimming. The authors enumerated over 150 TCR beta chains as linked to cytomegalovirus. CMV serostatus was the only immune exposure information that was available.

J was trimmed by 0 bases and V by 2 bases; bases with no gene match: 4. CDR1 is SGHKS and CDR2 is YYEKEE in the germline V gene (reference sequence). The CDR3 is 15 residues long. The table lists this clone with a count of one. Antigen: not known. PCR amplification relied on 60 Vbeta primers (plus 13 Jbeta primers). The data were produced by immunoSEQ multiplex PCR, yet TCRdb's version contains in-frame clones alone and is incomplete. The sample has around 100,000 clones, around four fifths seen once. The sequenced sample was PBMCs. The rearrangement links TRBV5-5 to TRBJ1-1, with TRBD1 matching 7 bases. The clonotype was recovered from a young man in good health and CMV-seropositive. CDR3 DNA sequence: TGTGCCAGCAGCTTACAAACAGGGGTGAACACTGAAGCTTTCTTT. Its protein is CASSLQTGVNTEAFF.